Listed below are T cell receptor beta chains from one sample, sequenced in a study of OX40 agonist ivuxolimab in advanced cancers. Only in-frame clones appear in the TCRdb table, and some are missing; sequencing was by immunoSEQ multiplex PCR. This table has over 65,000 clones, about nine tenths appearing once. The specimen was CD4+ or CD8+ T cells sorted from blood, collected in a trial of the OX40 agonist ivuxolimab. The receptors derive from an adult with an advanced solid tumor such as melanoma, head and neck, liver or kidney cancer. Both conserved end residues are part of each CDR3. A D gene is named only where the DNA matches it firmly. Not every row has a clone size; where given, it reads once, few, many or a size class.

V gene,J gene,clone size,D gene,CDR3 DNA,CDR3 protein
TRBV7-8,TRBJ1-1,.,.,TGTGCCAGCAGCTTATTATTCCCCCAGGGTTCAGCTGAAGCTTTCTTT,CASSLLFPQGSAEAFF
TRBV2,TRBJ2-1,.,TRBD1,TGTGCCAGCAGGGTAGGGACAGGTTTGAGCAATGAGCAGTTCTTC,CASRVGTGLSNEQFF
TRBV2,TRBJ2-1,.,.,TGTGCCAGCAGTGAAGGCGGCCATAATGAGCAGTTCTTC,CASSEGGHNEQFF
TRBV6-6,TRBJ1-2,.,.,TGTGCCAGCACCTTATTAGGGACTCAGGGAAGGCGTGGCTACACCTTC,CASTLLGTQGRRGYTF
TRBV19,TRBJ2-1,once,.,TGTGCCAGTAGTATTTTCAATGAGCAGTTCTTC,CASSIFNEQFF
TRBV19,TRBJ2-7,.,TRBD2,TGTGCCAGTAGCCCGTACATAGCGGGGGGTTTGTACGAGCAGTACTTC,CASSPYIAGGLYEQYF
TRBV19,TRBJ2-5,.,.,TGTGCCAGTAGTCGAAGGTCGGGGTTCCAAGAGACCCAGTACTTC,CASSRRSGFQETQYF
TRBV27,TRBJ1-1,.,TRBD1,TGTGCCAGCAGTCCAGGGGGGAACACTGAAGCTTTCTTT,CASSPGGNTEAFF
TRBV5-1,TRBJ2-2,once,.,TGCGCCAGCAGCTTGTTTCCGGGGAACACCGGGGAGCTGTTTTTT,CASSLFPGNTGELFF
TRBV5-4,TRBJ2-7,.,.,TGTGCCAGCAGCCTCCGGGGGGCTTACGAGCAGTACTTC,CASSLRGAYEQYF
TRBV19,TRBJ1-2,.,.,TGTGCCAGTAGTATAGCAGGGATGCTTTATGGCTACACCTTC,CASSIAGMLYGYTF
TRBV5-1,TRBJ1-6,.,TRBD1,TGCGCCAGCAGCTTCCTCGGGACAGCTAATTCACCCCTCCACTTT,CASSFLGTANSPLHF
TRBV13,TRBJ2-7,.,.,TGTGCCAGCAGCCCCCAGAGCCCCTACGAGCAGTACTTC,CASSPQSPYEQYF
TRBV27,TRBJ1-6,.,.,TGTGCCAGCAGTCAGAGACAGGTCGCAAATCGTTCACCCCTCCACTTT,CASSQRQVANRSPLHF
TRBV5-5,TRBJ1-1,.,.,TGTGCCAGCAGCTTGGCAGGGCCGAACACTGAAGCTTTCTTT,CASSLAGPNTEAFF
TRBV6-5,TRBJ2-2,.,.,TGTGCCAGCAGTTATCGGACAGCCCGTGGCGGGGAGCTGTTTTTT,CASSYRTARGGELFF
TRBV25-1,TRBJ2-5,.,.,TGTGCCAGCAGTGGGCATCTGGACCCGCAAGAGACCCAGTACTTC,CASSGHLDPQETQYF